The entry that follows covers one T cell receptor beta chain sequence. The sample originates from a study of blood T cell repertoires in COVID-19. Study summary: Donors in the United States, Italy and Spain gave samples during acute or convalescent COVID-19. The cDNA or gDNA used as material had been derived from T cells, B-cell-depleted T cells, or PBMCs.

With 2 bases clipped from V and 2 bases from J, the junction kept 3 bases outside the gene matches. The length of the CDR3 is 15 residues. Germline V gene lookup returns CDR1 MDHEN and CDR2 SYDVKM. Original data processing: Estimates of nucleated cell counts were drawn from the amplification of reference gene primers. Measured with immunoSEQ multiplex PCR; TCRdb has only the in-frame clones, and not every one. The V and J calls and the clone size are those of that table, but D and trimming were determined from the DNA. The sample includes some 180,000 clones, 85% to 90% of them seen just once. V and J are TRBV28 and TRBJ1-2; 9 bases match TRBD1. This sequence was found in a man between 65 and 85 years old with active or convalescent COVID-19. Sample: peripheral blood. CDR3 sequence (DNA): TGTGCCAGCAGTTTAATCGGGACAGGGAACTATGGCTACACCTTC. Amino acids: CASSLIGTGNYGYTF.